Listed below are T cell receptor beta chains from one sample, sequenced in a study of tumor-infiltrating lymphocytes in primary liver carcinoma. TCRdb reanalysed the multiplex PCR reads using MiXCR and keeps one entry per CDR3 protein. The sample records around 71,000 distinct CDR3 sequences, over 55% being singletons. The sample consisted of liver tumor tissue from sampling region 4. The origin of the receptors is a woman aged 55-75 years with primary liver carcinoma and hepatitis B virus infection. Each CDR3 is given with its conserved first and last residue. Each record gives: V gene, CDR3 protein.

v_call: TRBV29-1; cdr3_aa: CSVLTGGDTEAFF
v_call: TRBV12-5; cdr3_aa: CASDPVRTLINSPLRF
v_call: TRBV11-3; cdr3_aa: CASSLGTCGTGTGTQYF
v_call: TRBV5-5; cdr3_aa: CASSVGTSNQPQHF
v_call: TRBV6-6; cdr3_aa: CASSRGQGSNQPQHF
v_call: TRBV11-2; cdr3_aa: CASSLDLATNEQFF
v_call: TRBV4-2; cdr3_aa: CASNRDGHQDTQYF
v_call: TRBV6-5; cdr3_aa: CVSSALATSSYEQYF
v_call: TRBV29-1; cdr3_aa: CNSYYNEQFF
v_call: TRBV5-1; cdr3_aa: CPSSLASGSADTQYF
v_call: TRBV29-1; cdr3_aa: CSVELRTGGINEQFF
v_call: TRBV12-5; cdr3_aa: CASGLVSVGVAGELFF
v_call: TRBV4-1; cdr3_aa: CASSQLMVQREGLYNEQFF
v_call: TRBV12-3/TRBV12-4; cdr3_aa: CANSPNRGTEAFF
v_call: TRBV7-8; cdr3_aa: CVSSPGHREQYF
v_call: TRBV11-1; cdr3_aa: CASNAQPFLVNTGELFF
v_call: TRBV4-1; cdr3_aa: CASSQVLGLVAYSPLHF
v_call: TRBV7-9; cdr3_aa: CASSLVGQGHRPQHF
v_call: TRBV28; cdr3_aa: CAGSLSGTGATNEKLFF
v_call: TRBV6-1; cdr3_aa: CDSSELTRITSTGELFF
v_call: TRBV19; cdr3_aa: CASSIRGTEVFF
v_call: TRBV16; cdr3_aa: CGSSPGYPNEKLFF
v_call: TRBV6-5; cdr3_aa: CASSRLGPLYEQYF
v_call: TRBV12-3/TRBV12-4; cdr3_aa: CASTLLRGYQETQYF
v_call: TRBV12-3/TRBV12-4; cdr3_aa: CASSLAGDRGPIF
v_call: TRBV12-3/TRBV12-4; cdr3_aa: CASSFGRGKYNEQFF
v_call: TRBV12-3/TRBV12-4; cdr3_aa: CTSSPGAARREAFF
v_call: TRBV12-3/TRBV12-4; cdr3_aa: CASRRTGFPTGANILTF
v_call: TRBV7-3; cdr3_aa: CASSLEGGNSNTGELFF
v_call: TRBV28; cdr3_aa: CASSSLSGPSRREQFF
v_call: TRBV19; cdr3_aa: CATRDRRGGNTEAFF
v_call: TRBV4-2; cdr3_aa: CASSQAVAGAPNEQFF
v_call: TRBV11-2; cdr3_aa: CASSYTNTDTQYF
v_call: TRBV7-9; cdr3_aa: CVSNTPSGTDTGELFF
v_call: TRBV28; cdr3_aa: CASQARAGETQYF
v_call: TRBV5-5; cdr3_aa: CASSYSCGSNTGELFF
v_call: TRBV5-6; cdr3_aa: CASSYGTPNYGDTF
v_call: TRBV29-1; cdr3_aa: CSIREWGTDTQYF
v_call: TRBV4-1; cdr3_aa: CASNQGSTGVEKLLF
v_call: TRBV28; cdr3_aa: CASRWTGTGELFF
v_call: TRBV11-2; cdr3_aa: CACNFRLAGDAGELFF
v_call: TRBV6-1; cdr3_aa: CANSEVTGGVETQYF
v_call: TRBV14; cdr3_aa: CTSSQDQQSTDTQYF
v_call: TRBV11-3; cdr3_aa: CASSAGGHYGQFF
v_call: TRBV12-3/TRBV12-4; cdr3_aa: CASSFGREHTDTQYF
v_call: TRBV11-2; cdr3_aa: CASSLGLTTVDGVQYF
v_call: TRBV7-3; cdr3_aa: CASSSNPGGRNEAFF
v_call: TRBV11-2; cdr3_aa: CASNLASGVGGYAQYF
v_call: TRBV7-2; cdr3_aa: CASSPIRTVGELFF
v_call: TRBV6-2/TRBV6-3; cdr3_aa: CASKYGQANREGLTEEQYF
v_call: TRBV6-6; cdr3_aa: CASSYGSGVRQSQYF
v_call: TRBV11-2; cdr3_aa: CASSLGIRRGGTDTQYF
v_call: TRBV12-3/TRBV12-4; cdr3_aa: CASSVGGQSPQRF
v_call: TRBV6-5; cdr3_aa: CASGTAVGETQHF
v_call: TRBV6-1; cdr3_aa: CTSSEFGGSGYNEQFF
v_call: TRBV6-1; cdr3_aa: CASIVNPGSQETQYF
v_call: TRBV6-5; cdr3_aa: CVSRRLEGSYEQYF
v_call: TRBV29-1; cdr3_aa: CSAWDTAYEQYF
v_call: TRBV11-3; cdr3_aa: CGSSHRSGTVTSTDMQYF